The following is a T cell receptor beta chain sequence with its context. At one of its ends the junction is not consistent with the germline gene, which may arise from a read error. This CDR3 has 16 residues. Per germline, CDR1 WNHNN and CDR2 SYGVQD (reference sequence). The template was RNA from unsorted bulk tissue. The normal lung tissue was taken more than 3 cm from the tumor edge. Between August and November 2014, newly diagnosed, chemotherapy-naive lung cancer patients underwent thoracic surgery in China. These data are taken from a study of tumor and adjacent non-tumor tissue in lung cancer. Whole-study context: The cohort had about twelve adenocarcinoma, 2 squamous cell and 1 small cell patients.

A modified ARM-PCR protocol with three rounds of nested PCR amplified TCRbeta. From the multiplex PCR reads, TCRdb called clonotypes with MiXCR, one entry per CDR3 protein. The top ten clones hold roughly 19% of a sample with approximately 120,000 distinct CDR3 sequences, under 65% of them seen once. The TCR was taken from a man aged 55-75 years with non-small cell lung cancer. Sequencing input: distant non-tumor lung tissue. The genes are TRBV10-1 and TRBJ2-3; tentative D call: TRBD2 (6 bases). Here the CDR3 reads CASSDGLAGSIDTQYF. In nucleotides, the CDR3 is TGCGCCAGCAGTGATGGTCTTGCGGGAAGCATAGATACACAGTATTTT.